This entry concerns a single T cell receptor beta chain. Its antigen is as yet unknown. The data were obtained in a study of PD-1 blockade in classical Hodgkin lymphoma. Overall study results and limits: The baseline diversity of complete responders showed similarity to that of newly diagnosed patients. The authors excluded patients who started nivolumab under 1 year after ASCT. According to reports, newly diagnosed patients had lower baseline TCR diversity than healthy donors, and relapsed/refractory patients had lower baseline TCR diversity still.

This table comes from immunoSEQ multiplex PCR, and its TCRdb copy is limited to in-frame clones, with some not included. The repertoire holds tens of thousands of clones, with around 86% as singletons. Exposure to brentuximab vedotin varied, and each patient had relapsed following autologous stem cell transplantation. The sequencing here drew on peripheral blood mononuclear cells (PBMCs), taken at baseline. The source of this sequence is a human donor with classical Hodgkin lymphoma.

CDR3 nucleotides: TGTGCCAGCAGCCGTAGCAGAGGGGGTACAGATACGCAGTATTTT. Its protein is CASSRSRGGTDTQYF. The genes are TRBV4-2 and TRBJ2-3; D is possibly TRBD1 (6 bases). Trimming stripped 4 bases from V and 3 bases from J, with 14 bases between. CDR3 length equals 15 residues. Germline lookup yields CDR1 LGHNA and CDR2 YNFKEQ.